This T cell receptor (beta chain) was recorded in a study of Ad26.COV2.S vaccination and SARS-CoV-2 variants. In the study overall: Administration of Ad26.COV2.S was intramuscular, either once or twice 56 days apart.

The treatment: some 20 received Ad26.COV2.S at low or high dose, single or two shots; about 5 received placebo; per-sample allocation not given. Sampling occurred on day 63 after the first vaccine or placebo injection. TCRdb keeps only in-frame clones here, not all; method: immunoSEQ multiplex PCR. This table has more than 300,000 clones, roughly 90% appearing once. Source: peripheral blood, taken in a trial of Ad26.COV2.S vaccine versus placebo. This TCR was sampled from a person aged 18 to 59 who received the Ad26.COV2.S COVID-19 vaccine or a placebo.

The chain's CDR3 is CASSENPGGGNNEQFF. The CDR3 DNA sequence: TGCGCCAGCAGCGAAAATCCCGGGGGGGGAAACAATGAGCAGTTCTTC. This chain uses TRBV4-1 with TRBJ2-1; 8 nucleotides match TRBD2. Germline V gives CDR1 MGHRA, CDR2 YSYEKL. The CDR3 is 16 residues long. J was trimmed by 5 bases and V by 5 bases; bases with no gene match: 11.